This T cell receptor (beta chain) was recovered during a study of T cell repertoires in cytomegalovirus infection. Study-wide background: CMV infection plus the matching HLA type was flagged by public TCR beta signatures.

In the case of this clonotype: The antigen remains undetermined.

TCRdb redid the calling of the reads with MiXCR, one entry per CDR3 protein. The sample contains approximately 280,000 distinct CDR3 sequences, less than 25% of which appear only once. The CDR3 contains 15 residues. CDR1 and CDR2 from the germline V gene are SGHNT and YYREEE (reference sequence). V lost 4 bases, J lost 4 bases, and 8 bases stayed unmatched. The sequencing here drew on cultured PBMCs, taken from culture after CMV antigen stimulation. The V and J genes are TRBV5-4 and TRBJ1-2; 9 bases line up with TRBD1. This sequence was found in a human donor in good health (CMV status not recorded). Some clones in this sample may be carry-over from other donors' samples. Written as DNA, the CDR3 is TGTGCCAGCAGCAAGACAGCGGGACAGGGCTATGGCTACACCTTC. Protein product: CASSKTAGQGYGYTF.